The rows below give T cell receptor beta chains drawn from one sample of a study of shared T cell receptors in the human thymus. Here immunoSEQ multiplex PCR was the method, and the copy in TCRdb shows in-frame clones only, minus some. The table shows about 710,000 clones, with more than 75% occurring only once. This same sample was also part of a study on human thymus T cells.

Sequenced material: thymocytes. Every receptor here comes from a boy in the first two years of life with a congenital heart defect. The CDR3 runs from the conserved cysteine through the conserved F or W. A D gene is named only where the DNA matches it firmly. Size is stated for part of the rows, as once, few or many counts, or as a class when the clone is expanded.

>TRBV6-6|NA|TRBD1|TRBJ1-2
CASSYRDRGLYGYTF
TGTGCCAGCAGTTACAGGGACAGGGGCCTGTATGGCTACACCTTC
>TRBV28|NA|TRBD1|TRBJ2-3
CASRNRDSPSTDTQYF
TGTGCCAGCAGAAACCGGGACAGCCCCTCCACGGATACGCAGTATTTT
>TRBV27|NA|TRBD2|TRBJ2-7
CASSLKGTSVDSYEQYF
TGTGCCAGCAGTTTAAAGGGGACTAGCGTCGACTCCTACGAGCAGTACTTC
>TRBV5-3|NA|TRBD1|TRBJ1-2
CARSTDRGGTYGYTF
TGTGCCAGAAGTACAGACAGGGGAGGGACCTATGGCTACACCTTC
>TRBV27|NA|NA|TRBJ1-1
CASSLSLLSAEAFF
TGTGCCAGCAGTTTATCCCTCCTTTCGGCTGAAGCTTTCTTT
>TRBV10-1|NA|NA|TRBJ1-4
CASSEAGAREKLFF
TGCGCCAGTAGTGAGGCAGGGGCACGAGAAAAACTGTTTTTT
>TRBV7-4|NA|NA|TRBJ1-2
CASSLPSREERGYGYTF
TGTGCCAGCAGCCTCCCGTCTAGGGAGGAGCGAGGCTATGGCTACACCTTC
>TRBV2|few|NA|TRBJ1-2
CASNGNYTF
TGTGCCAGCAATGGCAACTACACCTTC
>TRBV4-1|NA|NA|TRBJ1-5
CASSQPQDNQPQHF
TGCGCCAGCAGCCAACCCCAGGACAATCAGCCCCAGCATTTT
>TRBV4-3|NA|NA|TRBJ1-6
CASSQDPLGQLSSYNSPLHF
TGCGCCAGCAGCCAAGACCCGTTGGGGCAGCTCAGCTCCTATAATTCACCCCTCCACTTT
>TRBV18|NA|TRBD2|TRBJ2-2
CASSLGLTHWYGELFF
TGTGCCAGCTCACTGGGACTAACCCACTGGTACGGGGAGCTGTTTTTT
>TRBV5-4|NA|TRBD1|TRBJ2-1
CASSPIFLGQYNEQFF
TGTGCCAGCAGCCCCATCTTTTTGGGACAGTACAATGAGCAGTTCTTC
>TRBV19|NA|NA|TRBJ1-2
CASRAPRNSNYGYTF
TGTGCCAGTAGGGCTCCCAGGAACAGTAACTATGGCTACACCTTC
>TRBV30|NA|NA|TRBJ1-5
CAWSNQSNQPQHF
TGTGCCTGGAGTAATCAGAGCAATCAGCCCCAGCATTTT
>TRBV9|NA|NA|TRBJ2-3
CASSVSISTDTQYF
TGTGCCAGCAGTGTATCAATTAGCACAGATACGCAGTATTTT
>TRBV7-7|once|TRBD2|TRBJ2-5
CASSLTSGRTETQYF
TGTGCCAGCAGCTTGACTAGCGGAAGGACGGAGACCCAGTACTTC
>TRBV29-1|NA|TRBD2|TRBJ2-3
CSVEDGRGSGTDTQYF
TGCAGCGTTGAAGACGGGAGGGGTTCGGGCACAGATACGCAGTATTTT